This TCR beta chain was recovered during a study of vaccination and CD4 T cells after COVID-19 (dated by TCRdb to between 2020 and 2023). Regarding the research as a whole: Convalescent patients had a positive SARS-CoV-2 result on nasal swab PCR, and of these patients, about ten had mild disease and one had severe disease. Six males and four females were included in the convalescent cohort, with two Hispanic individuals, seven Caucasians, two Asians and one multiracial person represented. Each participant got two doses of either the Pfizer-BioNTech BNT162b2 vaccine (n=8) or the Moderna mRNA-1273 vaccine (n=2). Post-COVID blood samples were collected from convalescent patients a median of around 100 days after diagnosis, with a range of about 35 to 180 days. Post-vaccine blood samples were collected a median of approximately 72 days after the second vaccine dose, ranging from about 14 to 241 days. Culture stimuli were overlapping spike peptide pools from SARS-CoV-2 and from the common cold coronaviruses HCoV-NL63, HCoV-OC43 and HCoV-229E. As controls, cultures received a CEFX viral epitope pool (the positive control), an HIV-1 Nef peptide pool (the negative control), or no peptide at all. In around nine COVID-19 convalescent patients and several infection-naive healthy vaccine recipients, the spike-specific CD4+ TCR repertoire before mRNA vaccination was compared with the repertoire after mRNA vaccination. The full study reports these points: Nearly all vaccine-specific clones in convalescent patients (304 of 307) were mono-reactive for SARS-CoV-2 spike rather than cross-reactive with common cold coronaviruses. The median count of SARS-CoV-2-reactive clonotypes went up from about 23 after infection to 38 after vaccination, although the change was not significant. In convalescent patients, a median around 90% of post-vaccine SARS-CoV-2-reactive clones were detected only after vaccination, and vaccine-specific priming was suggested by this finding. The study included relatively few convalescent patients and did not analyze early timepoints after natural infection.

What this sample's treatment or condition label stands for: approximately nine-day PBMC culture with coronavirus spike peptide pools or control peptides (ViraFEST assay). The study used the ViraFEST assay, which expanded antigen-specific T cells with peptide pools and then identified expanded clonotypes by TCR sequencing. The convalescent patients' positive SARS-CoV-2 PCR tests were from March to December 2020, which was before the Alpha, Beta and Delta variants emerged in the United States. More than 1.5 million PBMCs per well were cultured in IMDM with about 5% human AB serum and about 9.2 IU/ml IL-2, plus 10 ug/ml peptide pools. On days 3 and 7, half of the culture medium was replaced with fresh IL-2-containing medium. Once the cells had been in culture for about 10 days, the EasySep CD4+ T cell isolation kit was used to isolate CD4+ T cells by negative selection. Ficoll-Paque Plus gradient centrifugation was used to isolate PBMCs from whole blood, and the isolated PBMCs were then either used fresh or cryopreserved at -140C. In general, triplicate wells were set up for every culture condition.

The CDR3 numbers 15 residues from cysteine through phenylalanine. The CDR3 DNA has 45 bases and is translated from base 1. Based on the germline V gene (reference sequence), the CDR1 and CDR2 sequences are LNHDA and SQIVND. The junction carries 16 bases between V and J, which are trimmed by 6 bases and 4 bases respectively. The library relied on PCR. DNA from cultured CD4+ T cells underwent TCR sequencing with the Oncomine TCR Beta short-read assay at the Johns Hopkins FTIC core. The QIAamp micro DNA kit was used to extract genomic DNA from the cultured CD4+ T cells. Oncomine TCR Beta libraries made from cultured CD4+ T cells were pooled using unique dual indexes and sequenced on an Illumina iSeq 100. Regarding the original processing steps: Non-productive sequences were removed, and CDR3s that did not start with C, did not end with F or W, or were shorter than 7 amino acids were discarded. The MANAFEST web application was used to identify antigen-specific clonotypes by comparing peptide-stimulated wells against reference wells and other culture wells. Positive clones required FDR below 0.05, an odds ratio above 5, and productive frequency above 0.1% in at least two of three replicate wells. Clonotypes that were significantly expanded in both SARS-CoV-2 spike wells and at least one common cold coronavirus spike condition were defined as cross-reactive. Levenshtein distances (stringdist) and unrooted phylogenetic trees (ape) in R version 3.6.1 were used to assess CDR3 homology. TCRdb itself trimmed the public reads at Q25 with fastp, ran MiXCR and retained productive beta chains. Entries are consolidated by CDR3 protein sequence, retaining the most common genes and DNA. In this record, the V and J calls reflect TCRdb's handling and not the investigators' own analysis. Recorded for this sample are roughly 22,000 distinct CDR3 sequences; around a third of them occurred a single time. The ten largest clones add up to approximately 13% of the sample.

The table lists this clonotype with a few counts. There is no known antigen for this receptor. No much larger clone exists at a distance of one base, and base qualities are not known. Sequenced sample: cultured CD4+ T cells from blood. The source of this sequence is a human donor with COVID-19. The V gene is TRBV19 and the J gene is TRBJ1-5; a tentative D call is TRBD1 (6 bases match). CDR3 region: CASSASLDRNQPQHF. The nucleotide sequence is TGTGCCAGTAGCGCCAGTTTGGACAGAAATCAGCCCCAGCATTTT.